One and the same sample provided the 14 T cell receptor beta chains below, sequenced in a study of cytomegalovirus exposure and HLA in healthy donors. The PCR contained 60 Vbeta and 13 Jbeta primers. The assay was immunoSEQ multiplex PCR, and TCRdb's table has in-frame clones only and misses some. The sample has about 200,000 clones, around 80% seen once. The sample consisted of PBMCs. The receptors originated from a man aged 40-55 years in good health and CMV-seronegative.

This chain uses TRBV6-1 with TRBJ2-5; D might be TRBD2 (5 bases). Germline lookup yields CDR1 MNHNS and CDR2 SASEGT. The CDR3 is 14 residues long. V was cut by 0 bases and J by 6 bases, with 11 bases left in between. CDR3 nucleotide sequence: TGTGCCAGCAGTGAAGCGCTAGCAAGACAGACCCAGTACTTC. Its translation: CASSEALARQTQYF.

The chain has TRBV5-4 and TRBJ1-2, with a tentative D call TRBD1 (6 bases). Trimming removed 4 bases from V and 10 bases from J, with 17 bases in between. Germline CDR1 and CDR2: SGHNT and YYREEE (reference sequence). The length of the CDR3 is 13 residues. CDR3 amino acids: CASSPGGRVDYTF. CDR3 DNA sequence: TGTGCCAGCAGCCCGGGGGGCAGGGTCGACTACACCTTC.

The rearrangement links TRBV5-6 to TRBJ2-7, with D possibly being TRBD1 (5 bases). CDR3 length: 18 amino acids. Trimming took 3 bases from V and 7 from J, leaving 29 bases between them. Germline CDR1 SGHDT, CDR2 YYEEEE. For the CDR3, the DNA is TGTGCCAGCAGCTGGGGCCCCTTCGGTGAGACCCGGGTAGTAGAGCAGTACTTC. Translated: CASSWGPFGETRVVEQYF.

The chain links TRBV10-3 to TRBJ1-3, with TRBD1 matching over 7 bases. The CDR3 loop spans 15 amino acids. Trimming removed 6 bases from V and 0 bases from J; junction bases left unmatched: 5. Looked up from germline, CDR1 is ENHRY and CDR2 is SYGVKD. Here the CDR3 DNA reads TGTGCCATCAGCTCGAGGGACAGCTCTGGAAACACCATATATTTT. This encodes CAISSRDSSGNTIYF.

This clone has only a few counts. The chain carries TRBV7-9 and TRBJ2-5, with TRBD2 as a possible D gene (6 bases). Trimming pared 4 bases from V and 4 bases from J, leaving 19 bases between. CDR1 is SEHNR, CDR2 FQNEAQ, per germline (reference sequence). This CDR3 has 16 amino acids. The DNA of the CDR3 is TGTGCCAGCAGCTATACCGCGGGCGCCGGGAGAGAGACCCAGTACTTC. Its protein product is CASSYTAGAGRETQYF.

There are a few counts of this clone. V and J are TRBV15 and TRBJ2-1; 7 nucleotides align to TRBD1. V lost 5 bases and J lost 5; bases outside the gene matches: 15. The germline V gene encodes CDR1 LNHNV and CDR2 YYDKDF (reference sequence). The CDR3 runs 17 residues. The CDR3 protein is CATSSRPVPGQNNEQFF. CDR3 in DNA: TGTGCCACCAGCTCCCGACCCGTCCCGGGACAGAACAATGAGCAGTTCTTC.

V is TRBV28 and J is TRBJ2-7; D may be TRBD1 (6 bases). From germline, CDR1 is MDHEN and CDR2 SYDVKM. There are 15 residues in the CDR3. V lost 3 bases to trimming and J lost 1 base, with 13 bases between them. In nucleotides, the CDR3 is TGTGCCAGCAGTTTCCCAGACAGGAGATCCTACGAGCAGTACTTC. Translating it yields CASSFPDRRSYEQYF.

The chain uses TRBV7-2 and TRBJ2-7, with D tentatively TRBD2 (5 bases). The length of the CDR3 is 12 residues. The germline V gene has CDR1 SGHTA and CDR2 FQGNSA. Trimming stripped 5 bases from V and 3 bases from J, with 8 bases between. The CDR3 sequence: CASSPGNYEQYF. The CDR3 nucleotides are TGTGCCAGCAGCCCCGGGAACTACGAGCAGTACTTC.

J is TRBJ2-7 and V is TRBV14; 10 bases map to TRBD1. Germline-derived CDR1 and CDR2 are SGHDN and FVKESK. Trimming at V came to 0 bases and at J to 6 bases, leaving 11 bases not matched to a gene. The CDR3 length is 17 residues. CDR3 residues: CASSQDPGQGLWGEQYF. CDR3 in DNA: TGTGCCAGCAGCCAAGACCCGGGACAGGGGCTTTGGGGCGAGCAGTACTTC.

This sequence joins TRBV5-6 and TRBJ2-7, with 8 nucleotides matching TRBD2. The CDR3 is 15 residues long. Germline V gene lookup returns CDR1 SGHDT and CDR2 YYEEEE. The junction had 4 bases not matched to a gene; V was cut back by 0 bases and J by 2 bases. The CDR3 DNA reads TGTGCCAGCAGCTTGGCCGGGGGGGAAGCCTACGAGCAGTACTTC. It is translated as CASSLAGGEAYEQYF.

The DNA for the CDR3 is TGCAGCGTTGGGGGGACAGGGGGCGCGGGGTATGGCTACACCTTC. Its protein product is CSVGGTGGAGYGYTF. V gene TRBV29-1 combines with J gene TRBJ1-2, with TRBD1 matching 12 bases. The CDR3 spans 15 residues. Germline V lookup: CDR1 SQVTM, CDR2 ANQGSEA. V gave up 4 bases and J gave up 5 bases; unmatched junction bases: 8.

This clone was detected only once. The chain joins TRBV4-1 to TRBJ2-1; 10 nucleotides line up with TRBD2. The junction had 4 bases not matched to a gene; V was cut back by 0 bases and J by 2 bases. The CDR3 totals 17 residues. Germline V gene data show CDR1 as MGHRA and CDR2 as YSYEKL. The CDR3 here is CASSQEYLAGAYNEQFF. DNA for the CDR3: TGCGCCAGCAGCCAAGAATACCTAGCGGGAGCCTACAATGAGCAGTTCTTC.

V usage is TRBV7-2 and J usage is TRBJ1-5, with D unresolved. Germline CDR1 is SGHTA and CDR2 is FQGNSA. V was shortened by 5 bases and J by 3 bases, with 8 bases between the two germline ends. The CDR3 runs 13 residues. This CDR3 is CASSEGPNQPQHF. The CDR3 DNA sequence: TGTGCCAGCAGCGAGGGCCCCAATCAGCCCCAGCATTTT.

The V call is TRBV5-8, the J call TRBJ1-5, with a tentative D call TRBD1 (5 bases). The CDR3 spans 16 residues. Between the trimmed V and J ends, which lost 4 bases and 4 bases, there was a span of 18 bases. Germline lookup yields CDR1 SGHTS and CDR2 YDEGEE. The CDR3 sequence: CASSRTTGHLNQPQHF. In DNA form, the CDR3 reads TGTGCCAGCAGCAGGACAACAGGTCATCTTAATCAGCCCCAGCATTTT.